Sequencing of this T cell receptor beta chain was carried out in a study of T cell repertoires in cytomegalovirus infection. Study-level background: Indications of both CMV infection and matching HLA type were provided by public TCR beta signatures.

Findings and limits, study-wide: Using cumulative public TCR beta family frequency, the authors identified those who carried CMV together with the relevant HLA.

This clonotype has a handful of counts. No antigen is known for it. TCRdb recomputed calls from the reads with MiXCR, one row per CDR3 protein. The repertoire holds over 25,000 distinct CDR3 sequences, with over 15% as singletons. Germline CDR1 and CDR2: ENHRY and SYGVKD. J gave up 4 bases and V 6 bases, and 11 bases lay outside the gene matches. The CDR3 loop spans 15 amino acids. Sequencing used CD8+ T cells from cultured PBMCs, obtained from culture after CMV antigen stimulation. The chain is built from TRBV10-3 and TRBJ2-7; TRBD1 aligns across 8 bases. The receptor was derived from a human donor in good health (CMV status not recorded). Some clones in this sample may be carry-over from other donors' samples. The CDR3 DNA sequence: TGTGCCATCAGGGAAGGACAGGGATGGGCTTACGAGCAGTACTTC. Amino acids: CAIREGQGWAYEQYF.